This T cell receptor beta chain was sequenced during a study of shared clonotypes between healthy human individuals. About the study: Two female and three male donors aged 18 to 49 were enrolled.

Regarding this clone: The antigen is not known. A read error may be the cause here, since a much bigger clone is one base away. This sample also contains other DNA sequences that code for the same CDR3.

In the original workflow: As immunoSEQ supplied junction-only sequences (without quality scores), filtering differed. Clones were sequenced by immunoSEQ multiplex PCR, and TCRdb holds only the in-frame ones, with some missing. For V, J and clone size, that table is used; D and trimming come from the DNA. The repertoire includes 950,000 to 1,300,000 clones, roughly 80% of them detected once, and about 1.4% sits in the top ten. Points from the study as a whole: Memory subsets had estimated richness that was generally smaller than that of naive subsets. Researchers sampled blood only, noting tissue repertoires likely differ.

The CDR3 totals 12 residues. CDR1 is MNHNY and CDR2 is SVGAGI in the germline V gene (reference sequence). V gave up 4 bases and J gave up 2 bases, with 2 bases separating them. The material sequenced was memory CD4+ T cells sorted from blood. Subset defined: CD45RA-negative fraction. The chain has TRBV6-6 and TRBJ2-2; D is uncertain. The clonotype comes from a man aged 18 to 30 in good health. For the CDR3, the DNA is TGTGCCAGCAGTTTTAACACCGGGGAGCTGTTTTTT. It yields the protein CASSFNTGELFF.